This T cell receptor (beta chain) derives from a study of blood T cells in healthy people across ages. This clonotype was counted at least ten times. Primed by a sample-barcoded 5' primer and a J-beta primer mix, a second PCR proceeded for 7 to 11 cycles. Each cDNA molecule was tagged by a template-switch adaptor that had 12 random nucleotides. MiXCR was run by TCRdb on the 5' RACE reads, yielding one entry per CDR3 protein. The sample lists about 640,000 distinct CDR3 sequences; around 43% were seen once. The sequencing input was blood. This sequence was found in an elderly man in good health.

The CDR3 nucleotides read TGTGCCAGCAGCCCCTTTGGAGGGCGCCGGATGGGGGCCAACGTCCTGACTTTC. Its translation: CASSPFGGRRMGANVLTF. This chain connects TRBV3-1 to TRBJ2-6; perhaps TRBD2 as D (6 bases). From germline, CDR1 is LGHDT and CDR2 YNNKEL (reference sequence). This CDR3 has 18 amino acids. The V end was cut by 4 bases, the J end by 4 bases, with 20 bases between. The complete variable domain, with remaining parts taken from reference TRBV3-1 and TRBJ2-6, reads DTAVSQTPKYLVTQMGNDKSIKCEQNLGHDTMYWYKQDSKKFLKIMFSYNNKELIINETVPNRFSPKSPDKAHLNLHINSLELGDSAVYFCASSPFGGRRMGANVLTFGAGSRLTVL.